The following is a T cell receptor (beta chain) sequence with its context. This record belongs to a study of blood T cell repertoires in COVID-19. The germline V gene encodes CDR1 MDHEN and CDR2 SYDVKM. The CDR3 is 15 amino acids. The V end lost 5 bases, the J end lost 4 bases, and 17 bases lay between the germline ends. Profiling relied on immunoSEQ multiplex PCR, and the TCRdb table lists in-frame clones only, not all of them. The data show about 120,000 clones, around 78% seen once. Sequences were obtained from peripheral blood. The sequence derives from a man aged 65 to 85 with acute or convalescent COVID-19. V is TRBV28 and J is TRBJ1-2; D is undetermined. Here the CDR3 reads CASSAPGRVGYGYTF. CDR3 coding DNA: TGTGCCAGCAGTGCGCCTGGGAGGGTAGGCTATGGCTACACCTTC.